The present entry profiles one TCR beta chain with its context. Its target is not known. The data are from a study of cytomegalovirus exposure and HLA in healthy donors. 13 Jbeta primers and 60 Vbeta primers were used for the PCR. Sequenced by immunoSEQ multiplex PCR; TCRdb stores in-frame clones only, minus some. The sample consists of 200,000 to 300,000 clones, 84% of them appearing once. With 7 bases removed from V and 3 bases from J, the gap between germline ends came to 13 bases. Germline values: CDR1 MNHNS, CDR2 SASEGT. The CDR3 covers 13 residues. Overall study findings and caveats: Compared with the approximately 700-donor mean, an Asian-associated ancestry cluster reportedly had fewer N-insertions, according to a later analysis. Earlier analysis looked at TCR beta V segments, and most were productive about 90% or about 30% of the time. Several of the most significant clusters appeared linked to common viral pathogens, based on a later analysis.

This sequence joins TRBV6-1 and TRBJ2-7; TRBD1 might be the D (6 bases). The receptor was derived from a woman aged 40 to 50 in good health and CMV-seropositive. The sequenced sample was PBMCs. CDR3: CASNPRGIYEQYF. The DNA of the CDR3 is TGTGCCAGCAACCCAAGGGGGATCTACGAGCAGTACTTC.